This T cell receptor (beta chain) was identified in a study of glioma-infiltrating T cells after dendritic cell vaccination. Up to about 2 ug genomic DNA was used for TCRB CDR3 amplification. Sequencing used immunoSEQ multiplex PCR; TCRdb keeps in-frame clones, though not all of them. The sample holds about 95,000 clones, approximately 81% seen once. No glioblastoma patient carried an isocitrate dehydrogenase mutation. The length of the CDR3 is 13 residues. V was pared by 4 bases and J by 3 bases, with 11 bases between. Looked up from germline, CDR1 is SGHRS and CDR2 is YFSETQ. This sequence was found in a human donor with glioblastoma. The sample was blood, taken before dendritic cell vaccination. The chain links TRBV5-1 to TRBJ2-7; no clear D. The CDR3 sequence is CASSPIQNYEQYF. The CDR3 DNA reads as TGCGCCAGCAGCCCGATCCAGAACTACGAGCAGTACTTC.